This entry describes one TCR beta chain. These data belong to a study of CD8 T cells in Susac syndrome. Germline CDR1 is MNHEY and CDR2 is SVGEGT. Trimming took 2 bases from V and 1 from J, leaving 14 bases between them. This CDR3 contains 16 residues. The authors reverse transcribed roughly 0.5 to 1 ug RNA with random hexamers. TCRdb re-called the immunoSEQ multiplex PCR reads through MiXCR, storing one row per CDR3 protein. The sample holds 350,000 to 550,000 distinct CDR3 sequences, approximately 85% seen once. Negative isolation was applied to CD8+ and CD4+ T cells, and FACS enrichment was applied to TEMRA cells.

The sequence derives from a human donor with multiple sclerosis. The sample comprised CD8+ T cells from PBMCs. The gene calls are TRBV6-2 or TRBV6-3 and TRBJ1-1, with D perhaps matching TRBD1 (6 bases). The DNA for the CDR3 is TGTGCCAGCAGTTACCACAGGGAGGTAGGGAACACTGAAGCTTTCTTT. It translates to CASSYHREVGNTEAFF.